What follows are 14 T cell receptor beta chains derived from one specimen sequenced in a study of Graves' ophthalmopathy and Graves' hyperthyroidism. The sequenced template was RNA, covering the TCR beta CDR3 region. The first round was an RT-PCR with HTBI primers, and the second round was a multiplex PCR. TCRdb independently ran MiXCR on the multiplex PCR reads; one entry per CDR3 protein. This table holds approximately 210,000 distinct CDR3 sequences, 25% to 30% found once. The sample taken for sequencing was peripheral blood. The source of these receptors is a man aged 50 to 60 with Graves' ophthalmopathy.

This clonotype turned up a few times. The chain employs TRBV12-3 or TRBV12-4 and TRBJ2-5; possibly TRBD1 for D (6 bases). V was trimmed by 6 bases and J by 4 bases, leaving 15 bases between them. CDR3 size: 14 residues. The CDR3 here is CASSTPGQLETQYF. The CDR3 region has the DNA TGTGCCAGCAGCACACCCGGACAGTTAGAGACCCAGTACTTC.

Ten or more counts support this clonotype. The rearrangement joins TRBV5-1 to TRBJ2-2; D could derive from TRBD1 or TRBD2 (5 bases each). CDR1 and CDR2 from the germline V gene are SGHRS and YFSETQ. V was shortened by 0 bases and J by 4 bases, with 10 bases between the two germline ends. The CDR3 spans 15 residues. The chain's CDR3 is CASSLATGPTGELFF. The CDR3 DNA reads TGCGCCAGCAGCTTGGCCACGGGACCCACCGGGGAGCTGTTTTTT.

The chain combines TRBV12-3 or TRBV12-4 with TRBJ2-7; D is ambiguous. There are 13 residues in the CDR3. Between the trimmed V and J ends, which lost 6 bases and 7 bases, there was a span of 16 bases. The CDR3: CASSRDVGREQYF. The DNA for the CDR3 is TGTGCCAGCAGCAGAGACGTAGGACGGGAGCAGTACTTC.

This clonotype has at least ten counts. The V gene is TRBV20-1, the J gene TRBJ2-2; TRBD2 agrees at 9 bases. The V gene's germline CDR1 is DFQATT and CDR2 SNEGSKA (reference sequence). V gave up 6 bases and J gave up 7 bases; unmatched junction bases: 12. The CDR3 runs to 15 residues. The CDR3 is CSAKEGGRAGGELFF. CDR3 sequence (DNA): TGCAGTGCCAAAGAGGGCGGGAGGGCCGGCGGGGAGCTGTTTTTT.

V and J are TRBV12-3 or TRBV12-4 and TRBJ2-7, with D maybe TRBD1 (6 bases). The V and J ends lost 1 base and 1 base respectively, with 8 bases between them. The CDR3 runs 14 residues. Here the CDR3 DNA reads TGTGCCAGCAGTTTAGACAGGGTGTCCTACGAGCAGTACTTC. Protein product: CASSLDRVSYEQYF.

The rearrangement uses TRBV19 and TRBJ2-5; 7 bases line up with TRBD1. The CDR3 contains 12 residues. After removal of 9 bases from V and 5 bases from J, the junction contained 6 bases not matched to a gene. Germline V CDR1 and CDR2: LNHDA, SQIVND (reference sequence). This CDR3 reads CARHRGQETQYF. The CDR3 DNA sequence: TGTGCCAGACATAGGGGGCAGGAGACCCAGTACTTC.

CDR3 region: CASSLGASESYEQYF. The CDR3 DNA sequence: TGTGCCAGCAGCCTTGGGGCTAGCGAGTCCTACGAGCAGTACTTC. This chain connects TRBV7-2 to TRBJ2-7; possible D gene TRBD2, 6 bases. The CDR3 consists of 15 residues. Looked up from germline, CDR1 is SGHTA and CDR2 is FQGNSA. The V and J ends lost 5 bases and 1 base respectively, with 15 bases between them.

This clonotype was counted many times. The chain employs TRBV12-3 or TRBV12-4 and TRBJ2-3; 16 bases align to TRBD2. CDR3 size: 16 residues. J was trimmed by 5 bases and V by 5 bases; bases with no gene match: 4. The CDR3 protein is CASSGGTSGREDTQYF. CDR3 nucleotide sequence: TGTGCCAGCAGTGGGGGGACTAGCGGGAGGGAAGATACGCAGTATTTT.

The table lists this clonotype with many counts. The chain joins TRBV6-5 to TRBJ2-7, with D tentatively TRBD1 (5 bases). The CDR3 length is 15 residues. Germline loops: CDR1 MNHEY, CDR2 SVGAGI. V was pared by 6 bases and J by 6 bases, with 21 bases between. In DNA, the CDR3 is TGTGCCAGCAGGGTGGGGCCCTCGAGGTTGGGCGAGCAGTACTTC. As protein: CASRVGPSRLGEQYF.

This clonotype was found many times. This chain links TRBV2 with TRBJ2-5; D may match TRBD1 or TRBD2 (5 bases each). V lost 8 bases, J lost 1 base, and 17 bases lay in between. From germline, CDR1 is SNHLY and CDR2 FYNNEI. This CDR3 contains 15 residues. Here the CDR3 DNA reads TGTGCCAGCGGGGGAAGGGGAGCCTTCCAAGAGACCCAGTACTTC. It encodes CASGGRGAFQETQYF.

The rearrangement uses TRBV6-1 and TRBJ2-5; 12 bases are a match to TRBD2. There are 17 residues in the CDR3. Germline CDR1 is MNHNS and CDR2 is SASEGT. The V segment lost 1 base and the J segment 0 bases; nucleotides outside the gene matches: 3. CDR3 DNA sequence: TGTGCCAGCAGTGAAGTCCTAGCGGGGGGGTACCAAGAGACCCAGTACTTC. Its translation is CASSEVLAGGYQETQYF.

This clonotype was observed at least ten times. This chain joins TRBV18 and TRBJ1-1, with no clear D. Germline assignment: CDR1 KGHSH and CDR2 LQKENI. The CDR3 contains 15 residues. Deletions cut 2 bases from V and 1 base from J, with 11 bases between. The CDR3 loop reads CASSPSIGANTEAFF. The CDR3 DNA reads as TGTGCCAGCTCACCAAGTATTGGAGCGAACACTGAAGCTTTCTTT.

In its sample, this clonotype was seen many times. The missing conserved phenylalanine or tryptophan at the end of this CDR3 makes a read error likely. This chain joins TRBV29-1 and TRBJ1-1; 8 bases align to TRBD1. Germline CDR1 SQVTM, CDR2 ANQGSEA. The J segment lost 6 bases and the V segment lost 7 bases, leaving 10 bases of the junction unmatched. CDR3 length equals 13 residues. The DNA of the CDR3 is TGCAGCGCTCGGACAGGGAGCTTCTCTGAAGCTTTCTCT. Its protein is CSARTGSFSEAFS.

The sample holds many counts of this clonotype. The rearrangement links TRBV27 to TRBJ2-6; TRBD1 matches 7 bases. J was trimmed by 0 bases and V by 1 base; bases with no gene match: 12. The CDR3 contains 20 residues. Germline assignment: CDR1 MNHEY and CDR2 SMNVEV (reference sequence). CDR3 sequence (DNA): TGTGCCAGCAGTTTATATCCCCCCTCGGACAGGCTCTCTGGGGCCAACGTCCTGACTTTC. Encoded protein: CASSLYPPSDRLSGANVLTF.